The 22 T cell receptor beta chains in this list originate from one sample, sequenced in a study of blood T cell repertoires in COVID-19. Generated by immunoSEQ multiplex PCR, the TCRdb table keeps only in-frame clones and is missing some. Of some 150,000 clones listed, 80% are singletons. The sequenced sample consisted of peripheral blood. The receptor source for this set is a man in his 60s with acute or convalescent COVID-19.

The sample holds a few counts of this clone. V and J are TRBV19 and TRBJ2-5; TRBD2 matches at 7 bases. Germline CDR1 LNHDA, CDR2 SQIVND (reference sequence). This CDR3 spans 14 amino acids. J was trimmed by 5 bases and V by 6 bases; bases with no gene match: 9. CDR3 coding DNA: TGTGCCAGTAGCCTAGCGTGGGGGGGGGAGACCCAGTACTTC. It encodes CASSLAWGGETQYF.

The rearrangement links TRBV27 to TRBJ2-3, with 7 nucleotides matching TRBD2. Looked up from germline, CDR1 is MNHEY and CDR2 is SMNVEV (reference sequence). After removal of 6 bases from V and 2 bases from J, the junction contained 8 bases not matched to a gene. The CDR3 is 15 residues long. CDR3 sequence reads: CASSLGGLFTDTQYF. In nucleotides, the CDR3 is TGTGCCAGCAGCCTTGGGGGACTATTCACAGATACGCAGTATTTT.

The CDR3 nucleotides are TGTGCCAGCAGCCCAGAGAACGGAGCCGGGGAGCTGTTTTTT. This encodes CASSPENGAGELFF. This rearrangement joins TRBV4-2 to TRBJ2-2; D not certain. V was clipped by 4 bases and J by 6 bases, with 12 bases between them. In germline, CDR1 is LGHNA, CDR2 YNFKEQ. The CDR3 has 14 residues.

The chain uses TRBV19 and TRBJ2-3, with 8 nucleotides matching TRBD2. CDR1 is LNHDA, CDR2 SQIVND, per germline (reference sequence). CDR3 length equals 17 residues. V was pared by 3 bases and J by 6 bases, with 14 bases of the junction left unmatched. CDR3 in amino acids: CASSMVSGSGRGDTQYF. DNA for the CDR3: TGTGCCAGTAGTATGGTTTCAGGGAGCGGGAGAGGTGATACGCAGTATTTT.

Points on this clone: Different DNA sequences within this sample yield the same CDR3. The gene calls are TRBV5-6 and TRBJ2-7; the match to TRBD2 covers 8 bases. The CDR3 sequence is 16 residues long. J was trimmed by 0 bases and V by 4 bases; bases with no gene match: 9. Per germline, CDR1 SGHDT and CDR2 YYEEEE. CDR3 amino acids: CASSPGLAVSSYEQYF. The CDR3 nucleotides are TGTGCCAGCAGCCCCGGACTAGCAGTGAGCTCCTACGAGCAGTACTTC.

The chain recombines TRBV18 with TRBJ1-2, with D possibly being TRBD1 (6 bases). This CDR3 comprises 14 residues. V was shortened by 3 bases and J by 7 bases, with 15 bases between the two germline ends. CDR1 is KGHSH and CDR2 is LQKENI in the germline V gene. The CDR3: CASSPSQGSGGYTF. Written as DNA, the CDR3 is TGTGCCAGCTCACCGTCACAGGGATCGGGTGGCTACACCTTC.

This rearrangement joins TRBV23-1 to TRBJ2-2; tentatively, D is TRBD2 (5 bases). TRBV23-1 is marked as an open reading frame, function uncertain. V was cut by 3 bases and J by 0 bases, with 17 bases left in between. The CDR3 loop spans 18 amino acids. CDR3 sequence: CASSHHHLAEANTGELFF. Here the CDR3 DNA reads TGCGCCAGCAGTCACCACCATCTCGCGGAGGCGAACACCGGGGAGCTGTTTTTT.

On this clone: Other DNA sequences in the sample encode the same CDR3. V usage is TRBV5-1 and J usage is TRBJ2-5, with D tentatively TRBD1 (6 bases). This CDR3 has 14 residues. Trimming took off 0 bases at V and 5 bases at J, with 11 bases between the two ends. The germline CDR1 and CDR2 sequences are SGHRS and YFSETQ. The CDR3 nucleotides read TGCGCCAGCAGCTTGGCAGGGGCTGGGGAGACCCAGTACTTC. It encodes CASSLAGAGETQYF.

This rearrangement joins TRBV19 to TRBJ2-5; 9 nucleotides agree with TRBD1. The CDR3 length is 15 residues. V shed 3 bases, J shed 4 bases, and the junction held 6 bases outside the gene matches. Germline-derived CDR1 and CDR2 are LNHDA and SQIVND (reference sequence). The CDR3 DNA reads TGTGCCAGTAGTATGAGGACAGGGGTAGGAGAGACCCAGTACTTC. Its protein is CASSMRTGVGETQYF.

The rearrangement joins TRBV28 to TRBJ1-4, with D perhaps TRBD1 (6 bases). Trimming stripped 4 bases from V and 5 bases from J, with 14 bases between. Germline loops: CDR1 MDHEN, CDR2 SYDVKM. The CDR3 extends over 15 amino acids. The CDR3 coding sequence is TGTGCCAGCAGTTCCGGGGGGGCGAGGAATGAAAAACTGTTTTTT. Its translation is CASSSGGARNEKLFF.

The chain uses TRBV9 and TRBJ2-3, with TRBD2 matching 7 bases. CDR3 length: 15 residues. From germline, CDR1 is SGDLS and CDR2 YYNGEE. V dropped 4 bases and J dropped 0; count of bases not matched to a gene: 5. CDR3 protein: CASSISGYSTDTQYF. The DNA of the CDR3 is TGTGCCAGCAGCATTAGCGGGTATAGCACAGATACGCAGTATTTT.

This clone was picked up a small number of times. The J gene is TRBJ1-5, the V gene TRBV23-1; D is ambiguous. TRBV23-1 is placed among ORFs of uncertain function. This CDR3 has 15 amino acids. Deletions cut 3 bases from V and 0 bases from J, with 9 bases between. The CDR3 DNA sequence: TGCGCCAGCAGTCAGGCAGGTAGTAGCAATCAGCCCCAGCATTTT. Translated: CASSQAGSSNQPQHF.

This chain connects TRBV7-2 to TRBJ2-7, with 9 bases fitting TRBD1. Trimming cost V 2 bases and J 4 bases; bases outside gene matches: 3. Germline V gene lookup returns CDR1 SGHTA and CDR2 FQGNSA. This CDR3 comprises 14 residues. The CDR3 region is CASSLNRGQYEQYF. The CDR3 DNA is TGTGCCAGCAGCTTAAACAGGGGGCAGTACGAGCAGTACTTC.

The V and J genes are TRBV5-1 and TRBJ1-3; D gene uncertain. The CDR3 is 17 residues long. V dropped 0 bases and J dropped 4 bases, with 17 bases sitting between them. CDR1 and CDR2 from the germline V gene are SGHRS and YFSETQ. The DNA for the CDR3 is TGCGCCAGCAGCTTGGACCCTGGAGCCGCGGGAGGAAACACCATATATTTT. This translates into CASSLDPGAAGGNTIYF.

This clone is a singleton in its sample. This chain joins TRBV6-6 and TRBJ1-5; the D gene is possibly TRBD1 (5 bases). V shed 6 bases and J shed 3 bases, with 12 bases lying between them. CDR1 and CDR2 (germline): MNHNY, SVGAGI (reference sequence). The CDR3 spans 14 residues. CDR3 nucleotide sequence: TGTGCCAGCAGCCATGGGGGGGACAATCAGCCCCAGCATTTT. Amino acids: CASSHGGDNQPQHF.

CDR3 nucleotides: TGTGCCAGCAGTTCGCTCGGGGGTAGCAATCAGCCCCAGCATTTT. Residues: CASSSLGGSNQPQHF. The genes are TRBV2 and TRBJ1-5; D is possibly TRBD1 (5 bases). From germline, CDR1 is SNHLY and CDR2 FYNNEI. Trimming removed 5 bases from V and 0 bases from J, with 11 bases in between. This CDR3 has 15 amino acids.

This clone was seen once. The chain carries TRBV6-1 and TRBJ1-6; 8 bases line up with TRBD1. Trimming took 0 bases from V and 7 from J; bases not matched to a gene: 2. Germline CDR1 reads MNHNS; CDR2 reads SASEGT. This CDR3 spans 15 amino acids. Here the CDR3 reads CASSEARQGNSPLHF. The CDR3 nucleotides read TGTGCCAGCAGTGAAGCGAGACAGGGGAATTCACCCCTCCACTTT.

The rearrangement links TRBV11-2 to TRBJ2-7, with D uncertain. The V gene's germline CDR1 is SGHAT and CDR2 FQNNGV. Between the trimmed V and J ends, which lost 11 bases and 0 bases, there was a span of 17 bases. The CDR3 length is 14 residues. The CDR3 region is CASEGEAPSYEQYF. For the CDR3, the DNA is TGTGCCTCAGAAGGAGAGGCCCCCTCCTACGAGCAGTACTTC. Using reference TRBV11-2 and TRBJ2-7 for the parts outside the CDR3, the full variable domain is EAGVAQSPRYKIIEKRQSVAFWCNPISGHATLYWYQQILGQGPKLLIQFQNNGVVDDSQLPKDRFSAERLKGVDSTLKIQPAKLEDSAVYLCASEGEAPSYEQYFGPGTRLTVT.

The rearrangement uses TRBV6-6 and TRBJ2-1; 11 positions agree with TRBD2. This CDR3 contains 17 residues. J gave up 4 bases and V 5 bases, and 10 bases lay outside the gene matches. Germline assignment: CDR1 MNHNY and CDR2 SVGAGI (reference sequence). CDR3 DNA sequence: TGTGCCAGCAGTCAACAACGACTAGCGGGGCTATACAATGAGCAGTTCTTC. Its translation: CASSQQRLAGLYNEQFF.

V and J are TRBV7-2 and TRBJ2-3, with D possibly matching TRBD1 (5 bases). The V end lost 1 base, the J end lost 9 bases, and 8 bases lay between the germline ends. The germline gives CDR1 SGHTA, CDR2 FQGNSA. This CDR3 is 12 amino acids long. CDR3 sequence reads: CASSLGAGTQYF. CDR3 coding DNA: TGTGCCAGCAGCTTAGGGGCAGGGACGCAGTATTTT.

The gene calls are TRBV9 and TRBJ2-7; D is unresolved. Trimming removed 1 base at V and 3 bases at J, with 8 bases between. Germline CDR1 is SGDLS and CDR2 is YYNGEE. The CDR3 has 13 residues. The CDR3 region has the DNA TGTGCCAGCAGCGTATCCCCCAACTACGAGCAGTACTTC. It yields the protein CASSVSPNYEQYF.

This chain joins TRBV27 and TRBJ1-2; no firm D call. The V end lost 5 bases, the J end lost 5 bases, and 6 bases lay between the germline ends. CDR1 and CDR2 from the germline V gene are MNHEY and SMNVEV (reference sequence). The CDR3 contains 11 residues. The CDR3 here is CASSAGYGYTF. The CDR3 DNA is TGTGCCAGCAGTGCCGGTTATGGCTACACCTTC.